What follows is one T cell receptor (beta chain) and its context. Assay: immunoSEQ multiplex PCR; the TCRdb copy retains only in-frame clones and omits some. This sample has tens of thousands of clones, with roughly nine tenths found just once. This specimen belongs to a study of T cell responses to AZD1222 COVID-19 vaccine. The germline V gene encodes CDR1 SGHRS and CDR2 YFSETQ. After removal of 2 bases from V and 7 bases from J, the junction contained 5 bases not matched to a gene. The length of the CDR3 is 14 residues. This sequence originates from an adult in good health. The sequences come from peripheral blood, collected on day 0 of AZD1222 vaccination. J is TRBJ2-1 and V is TRBV5-1, with TRBD2 matching over 8 bases. DNA of the CDR3: TGCGCCAGCAGCTTAGCGGGAGTACGTAATGAGCAGTTCTTC. This encodes CASSLAGVRNEQFF.